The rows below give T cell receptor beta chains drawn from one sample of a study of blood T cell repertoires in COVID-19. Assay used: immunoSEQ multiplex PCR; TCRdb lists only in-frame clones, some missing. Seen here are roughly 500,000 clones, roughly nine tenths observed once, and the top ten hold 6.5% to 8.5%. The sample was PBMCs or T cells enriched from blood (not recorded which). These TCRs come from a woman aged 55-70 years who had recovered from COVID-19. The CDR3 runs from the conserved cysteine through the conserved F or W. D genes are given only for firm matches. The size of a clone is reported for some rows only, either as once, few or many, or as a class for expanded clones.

CDR3 DNA: TGTGCCAGCAGCACAGGGACAGGAAAACTGTTTTTT
CDR3 protein: CASSTGTGKLFF
J gene: TRBJ1-4
D gene: TRBD1
clone size: NA
V gene: TRBV11-2

CDR3 DNA: TGCAGTGCCCCTGAGGTAAATGAGCAGTTCTTC
CDR3 protein: CSAPEVNEQFF
J gene: TRBJ2-1
D gene: NA
clone size: NA
V gene: TRBV20-1

CDR3 DNA: TGTGCCAGCAGCCCTGGACAGGGTTTGAACCCAACTAATGAAAAACTGTTTTTT
CDR3 protein: CASSPGQGLNPTNEKLFF
J gene: TRBJ1-4
D gene: TRBD1
clone size: NA
V gene: TRBV13

CDR3 DNA: TGTGCCAGTAGGCCTCTGAAGGGACTTCCAACTAATGAAAAACTGTTTTTT
CDR3 protein: CASRPLKGLPTNEKLFF
J gene: TRBJ1-4
D gene: NA
clone size: NA
V gene: TRBV19

CDR3 DNA: TGTGCCAGCAGCTTAGGACAAGCCACCGGGGAGCTGTTTTTT
CDR3 protein: CASSLGQATGELFF
J gene: TRBJ2-2
D gene: NA
clone size: NA
V gene: TRBV9

CDR3 DNA: TGTGCCAGCGGACAGGGGACCAGTCCGCGCTACACCTTC
CDR3 protein: CASGQGTSPRYTF
J gene: TRBJ1-2
D gene: TRBD1
clone size: once
V gene: TRBV6-5

CDR3 DNA: TGTGCCAGCAGCAAAGCGCTTTTGGGCTGCTCCTATAATTCACCCCTCCACTTT
CDR3 protein: CASSKALLGCSYNSPLHF
J gene: TRBJ1-6
D gene: NA
clone size: NA
V gene: TRBV21-1

CDR3 DNA: TGTGCCAGCAGCCCGGGCGGGGCGGGGGAGGTCGCAGATACGCAGTATTTT
CDR3 protein: CASSPGGAGEVADTQYF
J gene: TRBJ2-3
D gene: TRBD2
clone size: NA
V gene: TRBV13

CDR3 DNA: TGTGCCAGCAGCCAATCATCAGGGACAGGGTTAAGGTTT
CDR3 protein: CASSQSSGTGLRF
J gene: TRBJ1-4
D gene: TRBD1
clone size: NA
V gene: TRBV2

CDR3 DNA: TGTGCCAGCAGTGTTCTTCGACAGGGTTTGGATGGCTACACCTTC
CDR3 protein: CASSVLRQGLDGYTF
J gene: TRBJ1-2
D gene: TRBD1
clone size: NA
V gene: TRBV2

CDR3 DNA: TGTGCCAGCAGCCAAGAGGCGGGGCCCTACGAGCAGTACTTC
CDR3 protein: CASSQEAGPYEQYF
J gene: TRBJ2-7
D gene: NA
clone size: NA
V gene: TRBV3-1/TRBV3-2

CDR3 DNA: TGTGCCAGCAGCCGGCAGGGTAGTGAAAAACTGTTTTTT
CDR3 protein: CASSRQGSEKLFF
J gene: TRBJ1-4
D gene: NA
clone size: NA
V gene: TRBV6-6

CDR3 DNA: TGTGCCAGCAGCAAAAAAGGACTTATCGGAACTGAAGCTTTCTTT
CDR3 protein: CASSKKGLIGTEAFF
J gene: TRBJ1-1
D gene: NA
clone size: NA
V gene: TRBV21-1

CDR3 DNA: TGCGCCAGCAGGGGGTCAGCGGACAGGCCCTCTGTGACGAACACTGAAGCTTTCTTT
CDR3 protein: CASRGSADRPSVTNTEAFF
J gene: TRBJ1-1
D gene: TRBD1
clone size: NA
V gene: TRBV23-1

CDR3 DNA: TGTGCCAGCAGTGACAGGGGCTCCTACGAGCAGTACTTC
CDR3 protein: CASSDRGSYEQYF
J gene: TRBJ2-7
D gene: NA
clone size: NA
V gene: TRBV2

CDR3 DNA: TGTGCCATCAGTGAGTCGGTGAGCGGGGGATTCCAAGAGACCCAGTACTTC
CDR3 protein: CAISESVSGGFQETQYF
J gene: TRBJ2-5
D gene: TRBD2
clone size: NA
V gene: TRBV10-3

CDR3 DNA: TGTGCCAGCAGTTTACAGGGGAAAACTTATGGCTACACCTTC
CDR3 protein: CASSLQGKTYGYTF
J gene: TRBJ1-2
D gene: TRBD1
clone size: NA
V gene: TRBV6-2/TRBV6-3

CDR3 DNA: TGCGCCAGCAGCTTGGGAGGCCTTGTTAGGTACGAGCAGTACTTC
CDR3 protein: CASSLGGLVRYEQYF
J gene: TRBJ2-7
D gene: NA
clone size: once
V gene: TRBV5-1

CDR3 DNA: TGCGCCAGCAGCCAAACCGGGACAGGGGCGGATGGCTACACCTTC
CDR3 protein: CASSQTGTGADGYTF
J gene: TRBJ1-2
D gene: TRBD1
clone size: NA
V gene: TRBV4-1

CDR3 DNA: TGTGCCACCGTGTCTGCCGGACAGGGAATAGAGACCCAGTACTTC
CDR3 protein: CATVSAGQGIETQYF
J gene: TRBJ2-5
D gene: TRBD1
clone size: NA
V gene: TRBV2

CDR3 DNA: TGTGCCATCAGGACTAGGACAGGGACAGGCTACACCTTC
CDR3 protein: CAIRTRTGTGYTF
J gene: TRBJ1-2
D gene: TRBD1
clone size: NA
V gene: TRBV10-3

CDR3 DNA: TGTGCCAGCAGGCCCGGGACAGCCAATCAGCCCCAGCATTTT
CDR3 protein: CASRPGTANQPQHF
J gene: TRBJ1-5
D gene: TRBD1
clone size: NA
V gene: TRBV27

CDR3 DNA: TGTGCCAGTAGTATAGAGCCGGTTAGTAGGGGTGGTGTCAATCAGCCCCAGCATTTT
CDR3 protein: CASSIEPVSRGGVNQPQHF
J gene: TRBJ1-5
D gene: NA
clone size: NA
V gene: TRBV19

CDR3 DNA: TGCGCCAGCAGCTACGGACTTTCCCTCGGAGATGAGCAGTTCTTC
CDR3 protein: CASSYGLSLGDEQFF
J gene: TRBJ2-1
D gene: NA
clone size: NA
V gene: TRBV5-1

CDR3 DNA: TGCGCCAGCAGCTTGGGGACAGGGCATCAGCCCCAGCATTTT
CDR3 protein: CASSLGTGHQPQHF
J gene: TRBJ1-5
D gene: TRBD1
clone size: NA
V gene: TRBV5-1

CDR3 DNA: TGTGCCAGCAGCGTAGGACAGGGGAACACTGAAGCTTTCTTT
CDR3 protein: CASSVGQGNTEAFF
J gene: TRBJ1-1
D gene: TRBD1
clone size: once
V gene: TRBV9

CDR3 DNA: TGCGCCAGCACCCGGACAGGTTCCTACAATGAGCAGTTCTTC
CDR3 protein: CASTRTGSYNEQFF
J gene: TRBJ2-1
D gene: TRBD1
clone size: NA
V gene: TRBV5-1

CDR3 DNA: TGTGCCAGCACCCCCGACAGATTCTCTGGAAACACCATATATTTT
CDR3 protein: CASTPDRFSGNTIYF
J gene: TRBJ1-3
D gene: NA
clone size: NA
V gene: TRBV6-2/TRBV6-3

CDR3 DNA: TGCGCCAGCAGCTTCGGCTACGAGCAGTACTTC
CDR3 protein: CASSFGYEQYF
J gene: TRBJ2-7
D gene: NA
clone size: NA
V gene: TRBV5-1

CDR3 DNA: TGCGCCAGCGGCGAGGACATGGGATATGAAAAACTGTTTTTT
CDR3 protein: CASGEDMGYEKLFF
J gene: TRBJ1-4
D gene: NA
clone size: NA
V gene: TRBV10-2

CDR3 DNA: TGTGCCAGCAGTGAACGGGTCAGCAATCAGCCCCAGCATTTT
CDR3 protein: CASSERVSNQPQHF
J gene: TRBJ1-5
D gene: NA
clone size: once
V gene: TRBV2

CDR3 DNA: TGTGCCACCAGTGATGCGGCAGGGTCTGAGACCCAGTACTTC
CDR3 protein: CATSDAAGSETQYF
J gene: TRBJ2-5
D gene: NA
clone size: NA
V gene: TRBV24-1

CDR3 DNA: TGTGCCTGGAGTTATAGCGGGGGGGGCACAGATACGCAGTATTTT
CDR3 protein: CAWSYSGGGTDTQYF
J gene: TRBJ2-3
D gene: TRBD2
clone size: NA
V gene: TRBV30

CDR3 DNA: TGTGCCAGCAGCCAAGAGACAGGGGGTATCTATGGCTACACCTTC
CDR3 protein: CASSQETGGIYGYTF
J gene: TRBJ1-2
D gene: TRBD1
clone size: NA
V gene: TRBV3-1/TRBV3-2

CDR3 DNA: TGTGCCAGCAGTTCCCAGTGGGGGCCCACTGAAGCTTTCTTT
CDR3 protein: CASSSQWGPTEAFF
J gene: TRBJ1-1
D gene: NA
clone size: NA
V gene: TRBV6-5

CDR3 DNA: TGTGCCAGCAGCTACGGGACAGGGAATTCACCCCTCCACTTT
CDR3 protein: CASSYGTGNSPLHF
J gene: TRBJ1-6
D gene: TRBD1
clone size: NA
V gene: TRBV3-1/TRBV3-2

CDR3 DNA: TGTGCCAGTAGTGACAGGGGGCGAGGCACCGGGGAGCTGTTTTTT
CDR3 protein: CASSDRGRGTGELFF
J gene: TRBJ2-2
D gene: TRBD1
clone size: NA
V gene: TRBV19

CDR3 DNA: TGTGCCAGCAAATCCTCGGTTCAAGAGACCCAGTACTTC
CDR3 protein: CASKSSVQETQYF
J gene: TRBJ2-5
D gene: NA
clone size: NA
V gene: TRBV5-4

CDR3 DNA: TGCGCCAGCAGCCAAGTCAATATGGGGCTGGGGGATACGCAGTATTTT
CDR3 protein: CASSQVNMGLGDTQYF
J gene: TRBJ2-3
D gene: NA
clone size: NA
V gene: TRBV4-1

CDR3 DNA: TGTGCCAGTAAGGCACAGGGGGCGCGAGGTGGGAGCAATCAGCCCCAGCATTTT
CDR3 protein: CASKAQGARGGSNQPQHF
J gene: TRBJ1-5
D gene: TRBD1
clone size: NA
V gene: TRBV19

CDR3 DNA: TGCGCCAGCAGCCAAGGGACTTTCCCGGCCGGGGAGCTGTTTTTT
CDR3 protein: CASSQGTFPAGELFF
J gene: TRBJ2-2
D gene: NA
clone size: NA
V gene: TRBV4-1

CDR3 DNA: TGTGCCAGCAGCGTCCAGGGGGCGAACACTGAAGCTTTCTTT
CDR3 protein: CASSVQGANTEAFF
J gene: TRBJ1-1
D gene: TRBD1
clone size: NA
V gene: TRBV9

CDR3 DNA: TGTGCCTGGACAACCCTAACCGGGACAGGGATTTCACCCCTCCACTTT
CDR3 protein: CAWTTLTGTGISPLHF
J gene: TRBJ1-6
D gene: TRBD1
clone size: NA
V gene: TRBV30

CDR3 DNA: TGCGCCAGCAGCTCCGGGACTTCCCTCACCGGGGAGCTGTTTTTT
CDR3 protein: CASSSGTSLTGELFF
J gene: TRBJ2-2
D gene: NA
clone size: NA
V gene: TRBV5-1

CDR3 DNA: TGTGCCAGTAGTCCCTCCCCCCGGGATGGCAATCAGCCCCAGCATTTT
CDR3 protein: CASSPSPRDGNQPQHF
J gene: TRBJ1-5
D gene: NA
clone size: NA
V gene: TRBV19

CDR3 DNA: TGTGCCAGCAGTTCTGCAACCCGGGATGGCTACACCTTC
CDR3 protein: CASSSATRDGYTF
J gene: TRBJ1-2
D gene: NA
clone size: NA
V gene: TRBV28

CDR3 DNA: TGTGCTAGTTCCTTTGGCTTGGAGACCCAGTACTTC
CDR3 protein: CASSFGLETQYF
J gene: TRBJ2-5
D gene: NA
clone size: NA
V gene: TRBV12-5

CDR3 DNA: TGTGCCAGCAGCGCCCAGTTCAACACTGAAGCTTTCTTT
CDR3 protein: CASSAQFNTEAFF
J gene: TRBJ1-1
D gene: NA
clone size: NA
V gene: TRBV9

CDR3 DNA: TGTGCCAGCAGCCCGGGGACAGGGGGAGAAAAAAACTATGGCTACACCTTC
CDR3 protein: CASSPGTGGEKNYGYTF
J gene: TRBJ1-2
D gene: TRBD1
clone size: NA
V gene: TRBV5-4

CDR3 DNA: TGTGCCAGTAGTCCAAAAAGACCCCTGTCAGGGTCTGGCTACACCTTC
CDR3 protein: CASSPKRPLSGSGYTF
J gene: TRBJ1-2
D gene: NA
clone size: NA
V gene: TRBV19

CDR3 DNA: TGTGCCAGCAGACCACTGACGGGGGGAACCCAAGAGACCCAGTACTTC
CDR3 protein: CASRPLTGGTQETQYF
J gene: TRBJ2-5
D gene: TRBD2
clone size: NA
V gene: TRBV3-1/TRBV3-2